Included here is one T cell receptor beta chain sequence, with context. The antigen remains unidentified. The protocol was immunoSEQ multiplex PCR, while the TCRdb copy is restricted to in-frame clones and leaves out a portion. The table shows approximately 6,600 clones, with about 66% occurring only once. The CDR3 runs to 17 residues. Germline V gives CDR1 SGHVS, CDR2 FNYEAQ. V was clipped by 5 bases and J by 7 bases; unmatched bases: 11. The source of the sample is a study of CD8 T cell repertoires and HIV-1 epitope variants. The clonotype was recovered from a male donor with HIV. Sequencing was carried out using cultured CD8+ T cells derived from PBMCs. The J gene is TRBJ2-1, the V gene TRBV7-6, with 13 bases fitting TRBD2. The CDR3 DNA sequence: TGTGCCAGCAGCCAGGGACTAGCGGGGTGGATCACAAATGAGCAGTTCTTC. It codes for CASSQGLAGWITNEQFF.